This T cell receptor (beta chain) was obtained from a study of shared clonotypes between healthy human individuals. The wider study: Per-donor plates numbered three CD4 naive, three CD4 memory, two CD8 naive and one CD8 memory.

V lost 3 bases, J lost 6 bases, and 3 bases stayed unmatched. CDR3 length equals 13 residues. Looked up from germline, CDR1 is SGHAT and CDR2 is FQNNGV. Terminally differentiated effector memory CD45RA+ cells were excluded by CCR7 positive selection of CD45RO-negative cells. This clone appeared a single time. Its antigen is still unknown. General study results and limits: Clonotype sharing across a few donors was observed for roughly 5% of naive CD4 clonotypes. Sampling used blood alone; tissue repertoires probably differ. Rarefaction exposed incomplete sorted-subset sequencing despite large depth.

Generated by immunoSEQ multiplex PCR, the TCRdb table keeps only in-frame clones and is missing some. There are around 2,000,000 clones in the sample; approximately 94% occur only once, and under 2% lies in the top ten. This chain links TRBV11-2 with TRBJ2-7; 9 bases map to TRBD1. The receptor was derived from a man in his late teens or twenties in good health. Some clones in this sample may be carry-over from other donors' samples. The material sequenced was naive CD8+ T cells from PBMCs. CDR3 coding DNA: TGTGCCAGCAGCTTTGGGACAGGGACCGAGCAGTACTTC. This sequence encodes CASSFGTGTEQYF.